This TCR beta chain was identified in a study of CD8+ T cells in alopecia areata. In the study overall: At a dose of 5 to 10 mg twice daily, oral tofacitinib was given to treated patients. Once tofacitinib had been taken for 6 to 18 months, 6 months off drug followed.

As to this clone: Its antigen remains unknown.

The study's findings and limits: Scalp specimens additionally yield sequences from normal skin's resident alphabeta T cells. Patients displayed less clarity in TCR sharing than mice, a finding possibly related to HLA.

V shed 2 bases, J shed 5 bases, and the junction held 9 bases outside the gene matches. This CDR3 is 17 amino acids long. Germline CDR1 SNHLY, CDR2 FYNNEI. RNA extraction and reverse transcription yielded cDNA as sequencing template. The method was immunoSEQ multiplex PCR; TCRdb's version includes in-frame clones alone and lacks a portion of them. The table records 150,000 to 200,000 clones, 67% of them present only once. The rearrangement links TRBV2 to TRBJ2-1, with 10 bases aligning to TRBD2. This sample comprised CD8+ T cells sorted from blood, obtained at week 0. The sequence was obtained from a human donor with alopecia areata. CDR3 coding DNA: TGTGCCAGCAGTGAACTTCCAGCGGGGGGGATAAACAATGAGCAGTTCTTC. It encodes CASSELPAGGINNEQFF.